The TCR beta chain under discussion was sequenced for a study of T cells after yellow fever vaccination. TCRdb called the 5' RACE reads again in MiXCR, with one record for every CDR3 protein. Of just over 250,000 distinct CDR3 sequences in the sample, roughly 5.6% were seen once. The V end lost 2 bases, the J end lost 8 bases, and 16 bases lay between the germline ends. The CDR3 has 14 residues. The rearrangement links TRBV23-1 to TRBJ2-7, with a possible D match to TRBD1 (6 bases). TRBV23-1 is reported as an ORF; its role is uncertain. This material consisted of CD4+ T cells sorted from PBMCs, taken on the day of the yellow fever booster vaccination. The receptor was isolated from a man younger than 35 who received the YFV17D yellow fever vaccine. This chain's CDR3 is CASSQRGAGAKQYV. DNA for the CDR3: TGCGCCAGCAGTCAACGAGGGGCAGGGGCTAAGCAGTACGTC.